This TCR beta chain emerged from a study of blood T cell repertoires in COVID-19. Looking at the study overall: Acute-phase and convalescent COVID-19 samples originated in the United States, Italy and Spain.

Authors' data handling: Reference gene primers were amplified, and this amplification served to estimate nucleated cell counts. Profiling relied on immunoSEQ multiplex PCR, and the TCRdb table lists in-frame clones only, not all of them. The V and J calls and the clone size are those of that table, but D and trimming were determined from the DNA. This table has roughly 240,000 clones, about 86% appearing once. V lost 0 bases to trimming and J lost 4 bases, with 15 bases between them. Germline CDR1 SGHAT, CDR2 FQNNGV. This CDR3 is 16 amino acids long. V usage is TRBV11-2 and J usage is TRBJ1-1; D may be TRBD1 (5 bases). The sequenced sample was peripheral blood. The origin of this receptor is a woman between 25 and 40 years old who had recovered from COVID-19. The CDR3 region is CASSLERGLRGTEAFF. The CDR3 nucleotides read TGTGCCAGCAGCTTAGAAAGGGGCCTGCGGGGCACTGAAGCTTTCTTT.